Sequencing of this TCR beta chain was carried out in a study of blood T cell repertoires in COVID-19. Overall study context: The cDNA or gDNA used as material had been derived from T cells, B-cell-depleted T cells, or PBMCs.

The germline CDR1 and CDR2 sequences are SGHDN and FVKESK. V lost 1 base, J lost 2 bases, and 3 bases lay in between. The CDR3 is made up of 14 amino acids. Participants were aged about 18 to 100 years from around 25 US areas. Cohorts were based on clinical histories the participants reported. Recovered participants had two consecutive negative NP/OP PCR tests, healthcare professional clearance, or symptom resolution. The method was immunoSEQ multiplex PCR; TCRdb's version includes in-frame clones alone and lacks a portion of them. The profile covers 300,000 or so clones, with over 85% appearing a single time and 2% to 3% taken by the ten largest.

This receptor was taken from a man in his sixties who had recovered from COVID-19. Sequences were obtained from PBMCs or T cells enriched from blood (not recorded which). This chain links TRBV14 with TRBJ2-6; D remains ambiguous. DNA of the CDR3: TGTGCCAGCAGCCAAGTAACTGGGGCCAACGTCCTGACTTTC. Translated: CASSQVTGANVLTF.